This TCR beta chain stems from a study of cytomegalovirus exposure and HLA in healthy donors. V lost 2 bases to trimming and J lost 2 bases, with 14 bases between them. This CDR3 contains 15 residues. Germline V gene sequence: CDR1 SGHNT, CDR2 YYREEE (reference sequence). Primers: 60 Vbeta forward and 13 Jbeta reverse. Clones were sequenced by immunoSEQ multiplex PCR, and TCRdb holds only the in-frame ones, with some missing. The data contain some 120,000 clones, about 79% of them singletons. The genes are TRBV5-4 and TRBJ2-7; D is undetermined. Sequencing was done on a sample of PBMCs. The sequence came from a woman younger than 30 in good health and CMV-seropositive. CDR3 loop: CASSLRRSLAYEQYF. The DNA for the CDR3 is TGTGCCAGCAGCTTACGACGGAGCCTTGCCTACGAGCAGTACTTC.